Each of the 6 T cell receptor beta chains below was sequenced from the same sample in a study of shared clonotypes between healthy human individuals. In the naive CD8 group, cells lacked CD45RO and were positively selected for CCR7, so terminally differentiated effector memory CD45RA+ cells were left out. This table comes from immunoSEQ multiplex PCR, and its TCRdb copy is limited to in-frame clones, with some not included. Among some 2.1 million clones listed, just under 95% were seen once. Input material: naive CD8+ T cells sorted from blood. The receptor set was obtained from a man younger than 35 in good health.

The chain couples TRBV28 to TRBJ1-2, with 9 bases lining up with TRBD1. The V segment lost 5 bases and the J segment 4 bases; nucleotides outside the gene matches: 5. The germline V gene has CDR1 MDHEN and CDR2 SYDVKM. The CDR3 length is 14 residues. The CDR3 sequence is CASSLGQGSYGYTF. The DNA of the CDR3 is TGTGCCAGCAGTCTGGGACAGGGTAGCTATGGCTACACCTTC.

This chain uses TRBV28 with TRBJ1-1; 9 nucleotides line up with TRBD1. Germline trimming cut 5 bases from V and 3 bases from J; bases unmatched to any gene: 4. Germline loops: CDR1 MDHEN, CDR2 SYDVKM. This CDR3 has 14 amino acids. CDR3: CASSQQGAYTEAFF. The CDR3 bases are TGTGCCAGCAGTCAACAGGGGGCGTACACTGAAGCTTTCTTT.

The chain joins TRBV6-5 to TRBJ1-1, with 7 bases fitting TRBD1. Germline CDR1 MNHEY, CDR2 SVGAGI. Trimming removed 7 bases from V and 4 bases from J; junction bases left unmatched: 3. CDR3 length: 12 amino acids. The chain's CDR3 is CASTTGATEAFF. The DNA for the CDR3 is TGTGCCAGCACCACAGGGGCCACTGAAGCTTTCTTT.

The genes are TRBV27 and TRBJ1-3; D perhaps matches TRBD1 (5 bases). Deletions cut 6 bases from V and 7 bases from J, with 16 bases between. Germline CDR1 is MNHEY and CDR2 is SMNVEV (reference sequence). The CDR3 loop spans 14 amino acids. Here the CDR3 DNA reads TGTGCCAGCAGAGAAGACTTTGAGGGGAACACCATATATTTT. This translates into CASREDFEGNTIYF.

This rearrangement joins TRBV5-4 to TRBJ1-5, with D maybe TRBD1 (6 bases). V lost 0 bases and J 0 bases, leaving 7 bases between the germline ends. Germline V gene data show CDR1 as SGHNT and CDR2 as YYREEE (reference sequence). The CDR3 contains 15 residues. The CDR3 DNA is TGTGCCAGCAGCTTGGGGACAGATAGCAATCAGCCCCAGCATTTT. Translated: CASSLGTDSNQPQHF.

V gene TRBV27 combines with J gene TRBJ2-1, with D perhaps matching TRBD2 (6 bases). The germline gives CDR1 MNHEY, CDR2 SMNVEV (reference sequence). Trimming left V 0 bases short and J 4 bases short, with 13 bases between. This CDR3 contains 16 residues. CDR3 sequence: CASSLSAGSTYNEQFF. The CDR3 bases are TGTGCCAGCAGTTTATCTGCGGGATCGACTTACAATGAGCAGTTCTTC.